One and the same sample provided the 7 T cell receptor beta chains below, sequenced in a study of blood T cell repertoires in COVID-19. The protocol was immunoSEQ multiplex PCR, while the TCRdb copy is restricted to in-frame clones and leaves out a portion. The sample holds some 43,000 clones, 87% seen once. Sequencing input: peripheral blood. These receptors were obtained from a human donor in a cohort sampled during active COVID-19.

This clone has a handful of counts. The J gene is TRBJ2-1, the V gene TRBV4-3; 8 bases line up with TRBD2. Germline CDR1 and CDR2: LGHNA and YSLEER. Trimming cost V 0 bases and J 1 base; bases outside gene matches: 5. The CDR3 covers 17 residues. CDR3 sequence reads: CASSQESSGSSYNEQFF. Here the CDR3 DNA reads TGCGCCAGCAGCCAAGAATCTAGCGGGTCGTCCTACAATGAGCAGTTCTTC.

Written as DNA, the CDR3 is TGTGCCAGCAGCTTGGGAGTTTCAGGGTCGGAGGCTTTCTTT. It translates to CASSLGVSGSEAFF. The chain has TRBV5-4 and TRBJ1-1; possible D gene TRBD1, 5 bases. From germline, CDR1 is SGHNT and CDR2 YYREEE (reference sequence). Trimming removed 0 bases at V and 11 bases at J, with 17 bases between. The CDR3 length is 14 residues.

This sequence joins TRBV18 and TRBJ1-5; no definite D call. V was cut by 3 bases and J by 6 bases, with 15 bases left in between. The CDR3 is 15 residues long. From germline, CDR1 is KGHSH and CDR2 LQKENI. CDR3 DNA sequence: TGTGCCAGCTCACCCCCGACGCGGGCGGGTCAGCCCCAGCATTTT. This codes for CASSPPTRAGQPQHF.

This chain connects TRBV27 to TRBJ2-4, with a possible D match to TRBD1 (6 bases). CDR3 length: 15 amino acids. The germline CDR1 and CDR2 sequences are MNHEY and SMNVEV (reference sequence). The V gene lost 6 bases and the J gene lost 4 bases, with 16 bases spanning the gap. The CDR3 loop is CASRPTGSRKNIQYF. CDR3 bases: TGTGCCAGCAGACCTACAGGGTCCCGAAAAAACATTCAGTACTTC.

The chain couples TRBV27 to TRBJ1-3; D is uncertain. V gave up 7 bases and J gave up 2 bases, with 9 bases separating them. Per the germline V gene, CDR1 is MNHEY and CDR2 is SMNVEV (reference sequence). The length of the CDR3 is 13 residues. CDR3 DNA: TGTGCCAGCACATTGGCAGCTGGAAACACCATATATTTT. Translation: CASTLAAGNTIYF.

V gene TRBV4-1 combines with J gene TRBJ2-4; 11 bases are shared with TRBD1. Germline V CDR1 and CDR2: MGHRA, YSYEKL. The CDR3 is 15 amino acids. V was clipped by 4 bases and J by 5 bases; unmatched bases: 4. The CDR3 reads CASSRSGQGENIQYF. The CDR3 DNA reads as TGCGCCAGCAGCCGTTCGGGACAGGGGGAAAACATTCAGTACTTC.

This rearrangement joins TRBV10-2 to TRBJ2-3; 14 positions match TRBD2. The CDR3 covers 19 residues. The V segment lost 3 bases and the J segment 1 base; nucleotides outside the gene matches: 9. Germline-derived CDR1 and CDR2 are WSHSY and SAAADI. The CDR3 DNA follows: TGCGCCAGCAGTGACGGTGGGACTAGCGGGAGAGGTCGCACAGATACGCAGTATTTT. Translation: CASSDGGTSGRGRTDTQYF.